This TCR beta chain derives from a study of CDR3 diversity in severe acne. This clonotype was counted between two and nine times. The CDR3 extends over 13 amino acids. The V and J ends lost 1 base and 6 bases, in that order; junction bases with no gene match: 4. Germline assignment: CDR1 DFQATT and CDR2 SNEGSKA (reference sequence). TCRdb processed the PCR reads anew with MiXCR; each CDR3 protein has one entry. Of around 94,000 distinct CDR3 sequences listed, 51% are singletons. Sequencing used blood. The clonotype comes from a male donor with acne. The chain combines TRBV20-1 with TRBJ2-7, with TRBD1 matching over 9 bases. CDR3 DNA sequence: TGCAGTGCTAGAGGGTCGGGACAGGGCGAGCAGTACTTC. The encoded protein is CSARGSGQGEQYF.